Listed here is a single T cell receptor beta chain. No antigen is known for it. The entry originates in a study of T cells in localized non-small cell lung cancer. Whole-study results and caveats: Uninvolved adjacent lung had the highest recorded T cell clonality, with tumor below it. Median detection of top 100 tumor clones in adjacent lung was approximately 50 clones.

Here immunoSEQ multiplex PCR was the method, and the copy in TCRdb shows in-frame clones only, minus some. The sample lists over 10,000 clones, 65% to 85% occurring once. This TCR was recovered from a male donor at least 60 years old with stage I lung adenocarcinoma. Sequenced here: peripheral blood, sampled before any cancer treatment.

Here the CDR3 DNA reads TGTGCCAGCAGCTTAGGGGGGAAACTTCAAGAGACCCAGTACTTC. Translation gives CASSLGGKLQETQYF. J is TRBJ2-5 and V is TRBV11-1; D is tentatively TRBD1 or TRBD2 (5 bases each). Trimming took 1 base from V and 2 from J, leaving 11 bases between them. The CDR3 runs to 15 residues. The V gene's germline CDR1 is SGHAT and CDR2 FQDESV (reference sequence).